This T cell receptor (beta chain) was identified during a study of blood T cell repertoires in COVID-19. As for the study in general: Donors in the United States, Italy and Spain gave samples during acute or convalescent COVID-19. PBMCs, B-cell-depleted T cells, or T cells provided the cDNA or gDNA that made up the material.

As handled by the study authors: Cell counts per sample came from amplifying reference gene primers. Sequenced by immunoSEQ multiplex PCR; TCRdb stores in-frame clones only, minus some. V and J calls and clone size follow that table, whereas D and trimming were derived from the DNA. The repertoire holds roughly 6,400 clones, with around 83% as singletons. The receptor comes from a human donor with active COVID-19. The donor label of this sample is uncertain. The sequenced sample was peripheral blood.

The CDR3 reads CASSLGSGIRYEQYF. The DNA of the CDR3 is TGTGCCAGCAGCTTAGGTTCGGGTATCCGATACGAGCAGTACTTC. The chain joins TRBV13 to TRBJ2-7; D call uncertain. CDR3 length: 15 amino acids. Germline CDR1 PRHDT, CDR2 FYEKMQ (reference sequence). Trimming removed 0 bases from V and 4 bases from J, with 13 bases in between. Full variable domain (missing parts from reference TRBV13 and TRBJ2-7): AAGVIQSPRHLIKEKRETATLKCYPIPRHDTVYWYQQGPGQDPQFLISFYEKMQSDKGSIPDRFSAQQFSDYHSELNMSSLELGDSALYFCASSLGSGIRYEQYFGPGTRLTVT.